These T cell receptor beta chains were read from a single sample in a study of blood T cell repertoires in COVID-19. Libraries were prepared by immunoSEQ multiplex PCR; TCRdb keeps only in-frame clonotypes and omits some of them. The data contain a few hundred thousand clones, around 90% of them singletons. Material: PBMCs or T cells enriched from blood (not recorded which). These TCRs come from a man between 18 and 35 years old with acute COVID-19. The CDR3 runs from the conserved cysteine through the conserved F or W. Fields, in order: D gene, V gene, J gene, clone size, CDR3 protein, CDR3 DNA. A D gene is named only where the DNA matches it firmly. Where a row states a size, it is once, few, many or the class of an expanded clone; other rows omit it.

NA	TRBV29-1	TRBJ2-7	NA	CSALRDGDYEQYF	TGCAGCGCCCTGCGGGACGGGGACTACGAGCAGTACTTC
NA	TRBV19	TRBJ2-2	once	CASSIAPVAGELFF	TGTGCCAGTAGTATAGCCCCAGTGGCCGGGGAGCTGTTTTTT
TRBD1	TRBV3-1/TRBV3-2	TRBJ1-2	NA	CASSPGTALGYTF	TGTGCCAGCAGCCCAGGGACAGCCCTAGGCTACACCTTC
TRBD1	TRBV28	TRBJ2-7	NA	CASRPQGGQGVSYEQYF	TGTGCCAGCAGACCCCAAGGCGGACAGGGAGTCTCCTACGAGCAGTACTTC
NA	TRBV7-9	TRBJ2-7	NA	CASSPARGLYEQYF	TGTGCCAGCAGCCCGGCAAGGGGTCTCTACGAGCAGTACTTC
NA	TRBV19	TRBJ1-6	NA	CASSETGFGNSPLHF	TGTGCCAGTAGCGAAACAGGATTCGGAAATTCACCCCTCCACTTT
TRBD1	TRBV19	TRBJ2-5	NA	CAIRGQGKGQETQYF	TGTGCCATACGGGGACAGGGGAAGGGACAAGAGACCCAGTACTTC
NA	TRBV6-1	TRBJ1-1	NA	CASIPGRNTEAFF	TGTGCCAGCATTCCAGGGCGGAACACTGAAGCTTTCTTT
TRBD1	TRBV4-1	TRBJ1-1	NA	CASSSHRGRAGTEAFF	TGCGCCAGCAGCTCACACAGGGGACGGGCTGGCACTGAAGCTTTCTTT
NA	TRBV7-2	TRBJ2-7	NA	CASSLRRNYEQYF	TGTGCCAGCAGCTTAAGGAGGAACTACGAGCAGTACTTC
TRBD1	TRBV28	TRBJ1-2	NA	CASSLPDREYGYTF	TGTGCCAGCAGTCTCCCGGACAGGGAATATGGCTACACCTTC